This is a list of T cell receptor beta chains from one sample in a study of blood T cell repertoires in COVID-19. Repertoires were generated with immunoSEQ multiplex PCR, while TCRdb's copy carries only in-frame clones and drops some. This table holds roughly 400,000 clones, 87% found once. Sequenced input: peripheral blood. The receptor set was obtained from a woman aged 60-75 years with COVID-19, enrolled during active disease. Both conserved end residues are part of each CDR3. A D gene is named only where the DNA matches it firmly. Clone size is stated in some rows and not others, as once, few, many or a class when expanded.

v_call,j_call,d_call,clone_size,cdr3_nt,cdr3_aa
TRBV7-9,TRBJ2-7,TRBD2,few,TGTGCCAGCAGCCTTGGACTAGCGGGGGCATTCTCCTACGAGCAGTACTTC,CASSLGLAGAFSYEQYF
TRBV19,TRBJ1-1,.,.,TGTGCCAGTAGCATCGTACACCCGGGAACTGAAGCTTTCTTT,CASSIVHPGTEAFF
TRBV28,TRBJ1-1,.,.,TGTGCCAGCAGTTTACCAACCCAGGGGTACACTGAAGCTTTCTTT,CASSLPTQGYTEAFF
TRBV5-1,TRBJ1-3,.,.,TGCGCCAGCAGCTGGACAGCTGGCTCTGGAAACACCATATATTTT,CASSWTAGSGNTIYF
TRBV7-8,TRBJ2-4,.,once,TGTGCCAGCAGCTTAGCGCTAGAGTTAGCCAAAAACATTCAGTACTTC,CASSLALELAKNIQYF
TRBV6-5,TRBJ1-2,TRBD1,.,TGTGCCAGCACCCTGAACCGGGACAGGTTTTCGGGCTACACCTTC,CASTLNRDRFSGYTF
TRBV5-4,TRBJ2-5,TRBD2,once,TGTGCCAGCAGCGTGGGACTAAAAGAGACCCAGTACTTC,CASSVGLKETQYF
TRBV5-1,TRBJ1-1,TRBD1,.,TGCGCCAGCAGCGGTGGGACAGGGGGCACTGAAGCTTTCTTT,CASSGGTGGTEAFF
TRBV5-1,TRBJ2-3,TRBD1,.,TGCGCCAGCAGCTGGACAGGGGGCGTTGGGACAGATACGCAGTATTTT,CASSWTGGVGTDTQYF
TRBV28,TRBJ2-7,TRBD1,.,TGTGCCAGCAGAGGGGACAGGGGACACTACGAGCAGTACTTC,CASRGDRGHYEQYF
TRBV5-1,TRBJ2-5,TRBD1,.,TGCGCCAGCAGCTGGGGACAGGGGGCTGAGACCCAGTACTTC,CASSWGQGAETQYF
TRBV25-1,TRBJ1-2,.,once,TGTGCCAGCAGTGAATATGTCCATGGGGGGAGCGGCTATGGCTACACCTTC,CASSEYVHGGSGYGYTF
TRBV7-9,TRBJ1-3,TRBD1,.,TGTGCCAGCAGCTTGACAGGGTCTGGAAACACCATATATTTT,CASSLTGSGNTIYF
TRBV5-8,TRBJ1-5,TRBD1,.,TGTGCCAGCAGCTTAGAAGGGGGCGATCAGCCCCAGCATTTT,CASSLEGGDQPQHF
TRBV7-9,TRBJ2-3,TRBD1,.,TGTGCCAGCAGCTTCCCTGGACAGGGGATGGATACGCAGTATTTT,CASSFPGQGMDTQYF
TRBV6-5,TRBJ1-2,.,few,TGTGCCAGCAGTCAGGGGATGAGAGGCTACACCTTC,CASSQGMRGYTF
TRBV19,TRBJ2-2,.,.,TGTGCCAGTAGTATAGCCCACGGGAACACCGGGGAGCTGTTTTTT,CASSIAHGNTGELFF
TRBV11-2,TRBJ1-1,TRBD1,.,TGTGCCAGCAGCTCCTTGGACAGGGGAGGGACGAACACTGAAGCTTTCTTT,CASSSLDRGGTNTEAFF
TRBV6-7,TRBJ1-2,.,.,TGTGCCAGCAGTGAAGGCAGGACTCAACATGGCTACACCTTC,CASSEGRTQHGYTF
TRBV7-3,TRBJ1-4,.,.,TGTGCCAGCAGCTTAACGGGCAGGTCCTCGCATAATGAAAAACTGTTTTTT,CASSLTGRSSHNEKLFF
TRBV18,TRBJ2-3,TRBD2,.,TGTGCCAGCTCACCGATGAGCGGGGGGGCAGGAGATACGCAGTATTTT,CASSPMSGGAGDTQYF
TRBV7-2,TRBJ2-5,TRBD2,.,TGTGCCAGCAGCTTAGGCTTCCTAGCGGGGGGGATAGAGACCCAGTACTTC,CASSLGFLAGGIETQYF
TRBV5-1,TRBJ2-2,TRBD1,.,TGCGCCAGCAGCTACGGACAGGCAAACACCGGGGAGCTGTTTTTT,CASSYGQANTGELFF
TRBV6-6,TRBJ2-3,TRBD2,.,TGTGCCAGCAGTCTAACCCCTAGCGGGGGAGCTACAGATACGCAGTATTTT,CASSLTPSGGATDTQYF
TRBV5-6,TRBJ2-6,.,.,TGTGCCAGCAGCTCAATAGGGGTCGGGGCCAACGTCCTGACTTTC,CASSSIGVGANVLTF
TRBV6-6,TRBJ1-6,.,.,TGTGCCAGCAGACCAGAAAATTCACCCCTCCACTTT,CASRPENSPLHF
TRBV7-9,TRBJ1-2,TRBD1,.,TGTGCCAGCAGCAACTCCGGGACAGGGTACGGCTACACCTTC,CASSNSGTGYGYTF
TRBV6-6,TRBJ1-1,.,.,TGTGCCAGCAGTCCCGTCGAGATGAACACTGAAGCTTTCTTT,CASSPVEMNTEAFF
TRBV5-1,TRBJ1-3,.,once,TGCGCCAGCAGCCCCTCCCTCTCTGGAAACACCATATATTTT,CASSPSLSGNTIYF
TRBV5-1,TRBJ2-3,TRBD1,.,TGCGCCAGCAGCTTGGGGGACAGGGGGGACACAGATACGCAGTATTTT,CASSLGDRGDTDTQYF
TRBV27,TRBJ2-7,TRBD1,.,TGTGCCAGCACTGCACAGGGGGCCTACGAGCAGTACTTC,CASTAQGAYEQYF
TRBV6-5,TRBJ2-1,TRBD1,.,TGTGCCAGCAGCAAAGACAGGGGGGTTCGGCAGTTCTTC,CASSKDRGVRQFF
TRBV18,TRBJ2-7,TRBD1,.,TGTGCCAGCTCAACCGGGACAGCGAGCTCCTACGAGCAGTACTTC,CASSTGTASSYEQYF
TRBV6-1,TRBJ1-2,.,few,TGTGCCAGCAGTGAAGTCCCCCAGGGAGGCTATGGCTACACCTTC,CASSEVPQGGYGYTF
TRBV7-3,TRBJ2-1,TRBD2,.,TGTGCCAGCAGCTCCAGCACCCTCGGGACTAGAGAGCAGTTCTTC,CASSSSTLGTREQFF
TRBV25-1,TRBJ1-2,.,.,TGTGCCAGCAGTGAAACTTTCGCCGGCTATGGCTACACCTTC,CASSETFAGYGYTF
TRBV6-5,TRBJ1-6,.,.,TGTGCCAGCAGTCTCGACTCATTACCCCTCCACTTT,CASSLDSLPLHF
TRBV7-8,TRBJ1-6,TRBD1,.,TGTGCCAGCAGCCACCAAACGGACAGGGATTCACCCCTCCACTTT,CASSHQTDRDSPLHF
TRBV16,TRBJ1-5,TRBD1,.,TGTGCCAGCAGCCAAGGGACAGGGGGTCCTCAGCCCCAGCATTTT,CASSQGTGGPQPQHF